The entry below gives a single TCR beta chain sequence along with its context. There is no known antigen for this receptor. The sample holds no much larger clone one base away, and base qualities are not on file. Reading from cysteine to phenylalanine, the CDR3 counts 16 amino acids. This entry keeps only the CDR3 DNA: 48 bases, framed from base 1. Based on the germline V gene, the CDR1 and CDR2 sequences are SQVTM and ANQGSEA. Relative to germline, V is missing 1 base and J is missing 7 bases, with 8 bases of the junction outside any gene match. The data stem from a study of shared clonotypes between healthy human individuals (dated by TCRdb to the early 2020s). Regarding the research as a whole: Three men and two women, aged 18 to 49 years, made up the cohort. To increase sequencing depth and limit assay-specific biases, TCR repertoire library preparation and sequencing were carried out by different laboratories using diverse techniques. For each donor, three plates each were used for CD4 naive and CD4 memory, two plates were used for CD8 naive, and one plate was used for CD8 memory. To estimate repertoire size and how much clonotypes are shared between individuals, the study performed deep sequencing of blood TCR repertoires from about 5 healthy adults. Between about 0.85 and 8.9 billion PBMCs per donor were obtained by leukapheresis.

Using the deep immunoSEQ assay, TCR CDR3 regions were amplified from genomic DNA by multiplex PCR. For each cell subset, the extracted genomic DNA was distributed evenly across all wells of several immunoSEQ 96-well plates, and each plate served as one replicate. Each replicate PCR for sorted subsets received 150 to 250 ng genomic DNA, equal to roughly 30,000 T cell genomes. Purified libraries were measured with a Qubit 3.0 fluorometer, size-checked on a Bioanalyzer 2100, and measured again with the KAPA Library Quantification kit. Each immunoSEQ 96-well plate was sequenced on its own single-read 150-cycle Illumina NextSeq 550 flow cell. Turning to the authors' computational methods: Because only junctional sequences without quality scores were contained in the immunoSEQ output, filtering matching that applied to full-length reads could not be performed. Sequences were annotated with PyIR, a Python wrapper for IgBLAST v1.9, and V/J genes and CDR3 were assigned using IMGT germline references. Any read was removed if the V/J assignment was weak (E-value above 1e-6), the CDR3 was missing, or the read contained stop codons, out-of-frame junctions, or ambiguous translated residues. V3J clonotypes were defined by identical inferred V gene, J gene, and CDR3 amino acid sequence. Percentage overlap between repertoires was computed as shared unique clonotypes divided by the size of the smaller repertoire. Repertoire richness was assessed with RTK rarefaction, the Chao1 estimator, and Recon v2.1 estimates of unobserved clonotypes. For all TCRbeta clonotypes obtained by the gDNA method from a handful of donors, generation probabilities were computed with OLGA. In its TCRdb copy, this immuneACCESS table keeps in-frame sequences only and misses some clones. Where compared with another copy, unresolved V genes explain less than half of these, and the others have no known cause. The V and J calls and clone size are taken from that table; D and trimming were inferred from the DNA. The sample includes about 580,000 clones, with 95% to 98% observed a single time. Together, the top ten hold approximately 0.3% of the sample.

The study at large found these results: Naive subsets generally had larger estimated clonotype richness than memory subsets. Only blood was sampled, and tissue TCR repertoires likely differ from those in blood. Rarefaction of sorted-subset datasets indicated incomplete sequencing despite the large sequencing depth. Higher generation probabilities were observed for clonotypes shared by all four sorted-subset donors than for non-shared clonotypes. The small number of donors limited the genetic and exposure-history diversity represented. About 4.5% of naive CD4, approximately 3.7% of naive CD8, approximately 2.2% of memory CD4, and about 0.4% of memory CD8 clonotypes were shared across a few donors. Pairwise subsampling indicated that sequencing depth was expected to affect the degree of clonotype sharing among donors.

For the CD8 naive samples, CD45RO-negative cells were positively selected for CCR7, yielding a CD45RA+CCR7+ population from which TemRA cells were excluded. The donors were healthy, HIV-negative adults with no recently reported acute infections or vaccinations. All donors were Caucasian adults living in Nashville, Tennessee, USA. Blood was obtained by leukapheresis, after which PBMCs were separated by Ficoll-Histopaque density gradient centrifugation and cryopreserved in liquid nitrogen vapor phase. Analytical flow cytometry was used to check the purity and quantity of each magnetically sorted T cell population. Genomic DNA was isolated from each sorted fraction and quantified by UV absorbance on a Nanodrop 2000c.

Sample: naive CD8+ T cells sorted from blood. The cell subset or site label corresponds to: CD45RA+CCR7+. The sequence was collected from a man aged 25 to 45 in good health. The receptor chain draws on TRBV29-1 and TRBJ2-1; TRBD2 fits 12 bases in the junction. The CDR3 region has the sequence CSVEVASGRAENEQFF. The sequenced DNA: TGCAGCGTTGAAGTGGCTAGCGGGAGGGCCGAGAATGAGCAGTTCTTC.